What follows are 17 T cell receptor beta chains derived from one specimen sequenced in a study of blood T cell repertoires in COVID-19. Libraries were prepared by immunoSEQ multiplex PCR; TCRdb keeps only in-frame clonotypes and omits some of them. The profile shows under 250,000 clones, approximately 91% of them singletons. The sample taken for sequencing was peripheral blood. These receptors all come from a man aged 45-60 years with COVID-19, enrolled during active disease.

The J gene is TRBJ2-7, the V gene TRBV5-1; 10 positions agree with TRBD1. The CDR3 is 16 residues long. With V trimmed by 0 bases and J by 0 bases, 3 bases remained unmatched. The germline V gene has CDR1 SGHRS and CDR2 YFSETQ. The CDR3 nucleotides read TGCGCCAGCAGCTTGGCCTGGGACAGGGGCTCCTACGAGCAGTACTTC. Translation gives CASSLAWDRGSYEQYF. Full variable domain (missing parts from reference TRBV5-1 and TRBJ2-7): KAGVTQTPRYLIKTRGQQVTLSCSPISGHRSVSWYQQTPGQGLQFLFEYFSETQRNKGNFPGRFSGRQFSNSRSEMNVSTLELGDSALYLCASSLAWDRGSYEQYFGPGTRLTVT.

J is TRBJ1-2 and V is TRBV7-9; possibly TRBD1 for D (5 bases). Germline V gene sequence: CDR1 SEHNR, CDR2 FQNEAQ (reference sequence). The CDR3 has 14 amino acids. V was shortened by 1 base and J by 7 bases, with 13 bases between the two germline ends. The CDR3, as DNA: TGTGCCAGCAGCTTAGTGGAGGGGACTCCTGGCTACACCTTC. Protein sequence: CASSLVEGTPGYTF.

This clone was found once. The chain joins TRBV5-6 to TRBJ2-1; 11 bases are shared with TRBD2. Trimming removed 4 bases from V and 6 bases from J; junction bases left unmatched: 6. There are 15 residues in the CDR3. Germline V CDR1 and CDR2: SGHDT, YYEEEE. In DNA, the CDR3 is TGTGCCAGCAGCCTTAGCGGGAGGGGTTTCAATGAGCAGTTCTTC. It translates to CASSLSGRGFNEQFF.

The V call is TRBV21-1, the J call TRBJ1-5. TRBV21-1 is a pseudogene locus. The CDR3 loop spans 15 amino acids. DNA for the CDR3: TGTGCCAGCAGCAAAGAGCACCGGGGGTTGCAGCCCCAGCATTTT. Its protein is CASSKEHRGLQPQHF.

The chain combines TRBV7-8 with TRBJ2-1; 9 positions match TRBD2. V trimming: 1 base; J trimming: 4 bases; junction bases outside the gene matches: 17. Per germline, CDR1 SGHVS and CDR2 FQNEAQ. The CDR3 is 20 residues long. The CDR3 DNA is TGTGCCAGCAGCTTAGTAGGGAGGGTGTTGGCGGGAGGGGTATACAATGAGCAGTTCTTC. Translating it yields CASSLVGRVLAGGVYNEQFF.

The genes are TRBV5-4 and TRBJ2-3; D might be TRBD1 (6 bases). The V gene lost 3 bases and the J gene lost 0 bases, with 11 bases spanning the gap. The CDR3 consists of 15 residues. Germline assignment: CDR1 SGHNT and CDR2 YYREEE (reference sequence). In nucleotides, the CDR3 is TGTGCCAGCAGCTGGGACACCGTTAGCACAGATACGCAGTATTTT. It codes for CASSWDTVSTDTQYF.

The chain employs TRBV30 and TRBJ1-1, with 7 bases aligning to TRBD1. Trimming removed 3 bases from V and 5 bases from J; junction bases left unmatched: 6. CDR3 length: 13 residues. Germline loops: CDR1 GTSNPN, CDR2 SVGIG (reference sequence). CDR3 in DNA: TGTGCCTGGAGACGACAGGGATTGACTGAAGCTTTCTTT. This sequence encodes CAWRRQGLTEAFF.

The chain is built from TRBV11-2 and TRBJ2-1; TRBD2 matches at 9 bases. Germline CDR1 reads SGHAT; CDR2 reads FQNNGV. V was pared by 4 bases and J by 7 bases, with 11 bases of the junction left unmatched. CDR3 length equals 16 residues. CDR3 sequence (DNA): TGTGCCAGCAGCTCCCGCGCGGGAGGGCCGGGGAATGAGCAGTTCTTC. It is translated as CASSSRAGGPGNEQFF.

The gene calls are TRBV18 and TRBJ2-5; TRBD2 matches 7 bases. This CDR3 spans 14 amino acids. The germline CDR1 and CDR2 sequences are KGHSH and LQKENI. With V trimmed by 2 bases and J by 5 bases, 5 bases remained unmatched. The CDR3 protein is CASSPSGGGETQYF. In nucleotides, the CDR3 is TGTGCCAGCTCACCATCGGGAGGTGGTGAGACCCAGTACTTC. Full variable domain (missing parts from reference TRBV18 and TRBJ2-5): NAGVMQNPRHLVRRRGQEARLRCSPMKGHSHVYWYRQLPEEGLKFMVYLQKENIIDESGMPKERFSAEFPKEGPSILRIQQVVRGDSAAYFCASSPSGGGETQYFGPGTRLLVL.

J is TRBJ1-5 and V is TRBV12-3 or TRBV12-4, with a possible D match to TRBD1 (5 bases). V gave up 6 bases and J gave up 8 bases, with 14 bases separating them. This CDR3 has 13 residues. The CDR3 here is CASSLREYEPQHF. CDR3 coding DNA: TGTGCCAGCAGCCTCAGGGAATACGAGCCCCAGCATTTT.

The chain couples TRBV27 to TRBJ2-7, with 7 bases fitting TRBD1. This CDR3 contains 14 residues. CDR1 and CDR2 from the germline V gene are MNHEY and SMNVEV (reference sequence). The V and J ends lost 8 bases and 5 bases, in that order; junction bases with no gene match: 12. This chain's CDR3 is CASGSEGGFHEQYF. As DNA, the CDR3 is TGTGCCAGCGGCTCGGAAGGGGGCTTTCACGAGCAGTACTTC.

This chain connects TRBV7-8 to TRBJ1-2; 8 nucleotides line up with TRBD1. The V and J ends lost 1 base and 3 bases, in that order; junction bases with no gene match: 4. Germline assignment: CDR1 SGHVS and CDR2 FQNEAQ. The CDR3 length is 15 residues. CDR3 nucleotides: TGTGCCAGCAGCTTAGTTCTGGACAGGGACTATGGCTACACCTTC. Its translation is CASSLVLDRDYGYTF.

The gene calls are TRBV29-1 and TRBJ1-1; the D gene is possibly TRBD1 (6 bases). Trimming pared 4 bases from V and 1 base from J, leaving 10 bases between. CDR3 length: 13 amino acids. In germline, CDR1 is SQVTM, CDR2 ANQGSEA. CDR3 nucleotides: TGCAGCGTTGCCGGACAGAAGAACACTGAAGCTTTCTTT. Translated, it gives CSVAGQKNTEAFF.

In its sample, this clone was seen once. V and J are TRBV5-3 and TRBJ2-4; possibly TRBD2 for D (6 bases). TRBV5-3 is an ORF for which the function is uncertain. Trimming took 5 bases from V and 4 from J, leaving 13 bases between them. CDR3 length: 14 residues. The CDR3 region has the DNA TGTGCCAGAAGGTTCCCGGGGGAAAAAAACATTCAGTACTTC. Translating it yields CARRFPGEKNIQYF.

V gene TRBV19 combines with J gene TRBJ2-7, with D hard to call. CDR3 length: 14 residues. Trimming removed 3 bases at V and 5 bases at J, with 14 bases between. The germline V gene encodes CDR1 LNHDA and CDR2 SQIVND (reference sequence). In DNA, the CDR3 is TGTGCCAGTAGTATTGCCTGGCGGAATCACGAGCAGTACTTC. Its translation is CASSIAWRNHEQYF. Looking up the rest from reference TRBV19 and TRBJ2-7 gives the full variable domain: DGGITQSPKYLFRKEGQNVTLSCEQNLNHDAMYWYRQDPGQGLRLIYYSQIVNDFQKGDIAEGYSVSREKKESFPLTVTSAQKNPTAFYLCASSIAWRNHEQYFGPGTRLTVT.

CDR3: CASSFQPGQPQHF. Written as DNA, the CDR3 is TGTGCCAGCAGCTTTCAGCCGGGACAGCCCCAGCATTTT. The rearrangement joins TRBV5-5 to TRBJ1-5, with unresolved D. The germline V gene has CDR1 SGHKS and CDR2 YYEKEE (reference sequence). Trimming stripped 2 bases from V and 7 bases from J, with 10 bases between. This CDR3 has 13 residues.

The chain links TRBV27 to TRBJ1-1; possible D gene TRBD1, 5 bases. CDR3 size: 15 residues. The germline CDR1 and CDR2 sequences are MNHEY and SMNVEV (reference sequence). Trimming cost V 0 bases and J 0 bases, with 8 bases left between them. The CDR3 region is CASSLSSRVNTEAFF. The CDR3 region has the DNA TGTGCCAGCAGTTTATCGAGCAGGGTGAACACTGAAGCTTTCTTT.